These T cell receptor beta chains were read from a single sample in a study of metastatic and nonmetastatic thyroid tumors. TCRdb re-called clones from the PCR reads using MiXCR. This sample yields some 16,000 clones, of which around a third are seen a single time; more than 10% belongs to the top ten. The source material was tumor tissue. The receptors shown here come from a male donor with papillary thyroid cancer or a benign thyroid nodule (not recorded which). Some clones in this sample may be carry-over from other donors' samples. Both conserved end residues are trimmed from each CDR3.

ASSRVVGTEAF,TRBV5-1
ASSQASSGRPNTGELF,TRBV6-1
ASITRMAYEQY,TRBV6-1
ASSLSGANTGELF,TRBV3-1
ASGLAGYTGELF,TRBV6-1
ASSQETAERTDTQY,TRBV3-1
SARVREGRSNEQF,TRBV20-1
ASSEQYGQGELF,TRBV6-4
ASSYMGRTGTDTQY,TRBV5-1
AWSVRTGSLLNTEAF,TRBV30
ASSTSGRSGETQY,TRBV5-1
ASKEARESYEQY,TRBV6-1
ATSGGTSGGTLRETQY,TRBV24-1
ASSEHRAYEQY,TRBV6-1
ASKGAGGGRVKNIQY,TRBV28
SVRSGRVVEQY,TRBV20-1
ASSPPSATTEAF,TRBV18
ASGLNTEAF,TRBV12-5
ASSLLGYNEQF,TRBV5-4
ASKRGTGELF,TRBV19
SARDLAGDVGEQF,TRBV20-1
AWSGDRGFNEQF,TRBV30
ASSLVAGGPPSTDTQY,TRBV7-9
AWSAGTGSPLH,TRBV30
ASRETGGSGGYT,TRBV28
ASSFGREGSEAF,TRBV7-2
ASSLDPRYRGSNQPQH,TRBV28
ANQPQCVQAGGKLF,TRBV24-1
ATRGGPRNEQF,TRBV24-1
ASSEEKDTGELF,TRBV2
AWAGSYEQY,TRBV30